This TCR beta chain was sequenced in a study of blood T cell repertoires in COVID-19. Across the study: The origin of the acute and convalescent COVID-19 samples was the United States, Italy and Spain. Sample material is recorded as cDNA or gDNA derived from T cells, B-cell-depleted T cells, or PBMCs.

The CDR3 loop spans 12 amino acids. Trimming pared 6 bases from V and 2 bases from J, leaving 6 bases between. Germline lookup yields CDR1 MNHEY and CDR2 SVGAGI. Source study methods: Amplification of reference gene primers was used by the study to estimate nucleated cell counts. Clones were sequenced by immunoSEQ multiplex PCR, and TCRdb holds only the in-frame ones, with some missing. Clone size and V and J calls were adopted from that table, with D and trimming inferred from the DNA. The sample lists over 45,000 clones, over 80% occurring once. This chain links TRBV6-5 with TRBJ2-3; D gene unclear. The source is a man aged 70 or older with acute or convalescent COVID-19. The sequenced sample was peripheral blood. The CDR3 reads CASRSPTDTQYF. CDR3 sequence (DNA): TGTGCCAGCAGGTCTCCCACAGATACGCAGTATTTT.